This TCR beta chain was sequenced during a study of cytomegalovirus exposure and HLA in healthy donors. The study, taken as a whole, reports: Common viral pathogens seemed to be connected with several of the most significant clusters, according to a later analysis. Information on immune exposure was restricted to one variable (CMV serostatus). The authors considered a cluster of highly shared sequence variants likely to be a sequencing artifact.

The PCR employed 60 Vbeta primers together with 13 Jbeta primers. Generated by immunoSEQ multiplex PCR, the TCRdb table keeps only in-frame clones and is missing some. Of some 160,000 clones in the sample, approximately 86% are singletons; the top ten hold around 1.8%. Comments on this clone: Its specificity is unknown.

CDR1 is SGHRS, CDR2 YFSETQ, per germline. The CDR3 covers 17 residues. The trim removed 0 bases at V and 3 bases at J, leaving 9 bases unmatched. The clonotype originates from a young woman in good health and CMV-seronegative. The sequenced sample consisted of PBMCs. V and J are TRBV5-1 and TRBJ2-5; 9 positions match TRBD2. The CDR3 is CASSLASISGSEETQYF. Written as DNA, the CDR3 is TGCGCCAGCAGCTTGGCCAGTATTAGCGGGAGTGAAGAGACCCAGTACTTC.